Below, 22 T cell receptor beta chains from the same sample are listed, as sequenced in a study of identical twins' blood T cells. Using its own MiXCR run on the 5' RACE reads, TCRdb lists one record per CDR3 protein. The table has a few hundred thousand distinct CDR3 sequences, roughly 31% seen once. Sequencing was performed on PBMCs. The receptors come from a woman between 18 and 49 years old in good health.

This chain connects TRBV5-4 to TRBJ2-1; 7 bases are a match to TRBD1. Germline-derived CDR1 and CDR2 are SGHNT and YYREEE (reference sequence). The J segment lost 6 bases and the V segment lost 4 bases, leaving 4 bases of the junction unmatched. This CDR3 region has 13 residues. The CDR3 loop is CASSPGQLNEQFF. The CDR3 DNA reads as TGTGCCAGCAGCCCGGGACAGCTCAATGAGCAGTTCTTC.

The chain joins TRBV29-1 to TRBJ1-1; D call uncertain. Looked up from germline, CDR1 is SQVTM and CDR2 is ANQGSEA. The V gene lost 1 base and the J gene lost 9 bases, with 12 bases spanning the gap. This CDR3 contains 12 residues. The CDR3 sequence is CSVEVAGWKAFF. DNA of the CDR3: TGCAGCGTTGAAGTAGCGGGGTGGAAAGCTTTCTTT.

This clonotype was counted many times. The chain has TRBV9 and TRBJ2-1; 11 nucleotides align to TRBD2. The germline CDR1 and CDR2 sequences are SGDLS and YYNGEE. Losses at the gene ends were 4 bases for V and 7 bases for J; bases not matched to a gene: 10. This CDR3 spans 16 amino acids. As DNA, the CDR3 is TGTGCCAGCAGCTTCCCCCTGACTAGCGGGACGAATGAGCAGTTCTTC. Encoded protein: CASSFPLTSGTNEQFF.

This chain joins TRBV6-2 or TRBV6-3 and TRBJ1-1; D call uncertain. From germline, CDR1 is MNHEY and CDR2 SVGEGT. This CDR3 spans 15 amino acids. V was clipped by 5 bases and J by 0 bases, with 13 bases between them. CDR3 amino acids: CASSQISIMNTEAFF. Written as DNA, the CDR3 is TGTGCCAGCAGTCAAATATCGATCATGAACACTGAAGCTTTCTTT.

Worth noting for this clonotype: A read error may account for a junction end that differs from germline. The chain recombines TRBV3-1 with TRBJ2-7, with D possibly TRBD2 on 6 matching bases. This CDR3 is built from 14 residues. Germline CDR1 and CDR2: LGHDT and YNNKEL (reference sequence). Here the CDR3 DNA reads TGTGCCAGCAGTCAAGTGGGGGGAAACTACGAGCAGTACTTC. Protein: CASSQVGGNYEQYF.

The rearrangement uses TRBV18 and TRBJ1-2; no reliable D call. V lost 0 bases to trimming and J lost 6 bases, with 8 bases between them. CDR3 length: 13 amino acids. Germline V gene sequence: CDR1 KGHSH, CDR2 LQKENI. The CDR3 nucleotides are TGTGCCAGCTCACCACCGGCAGAGGATGGCTACACCTTC. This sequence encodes CASSPPAEDGYTF.

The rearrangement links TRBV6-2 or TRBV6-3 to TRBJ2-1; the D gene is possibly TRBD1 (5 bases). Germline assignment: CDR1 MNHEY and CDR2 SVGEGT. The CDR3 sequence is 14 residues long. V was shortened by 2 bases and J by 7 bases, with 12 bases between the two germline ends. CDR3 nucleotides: TGTGCCAGCAGTTACGGGGCCCTGGTTAATGAGCAGTTCTTC. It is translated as CASSYGALVNEQFF.

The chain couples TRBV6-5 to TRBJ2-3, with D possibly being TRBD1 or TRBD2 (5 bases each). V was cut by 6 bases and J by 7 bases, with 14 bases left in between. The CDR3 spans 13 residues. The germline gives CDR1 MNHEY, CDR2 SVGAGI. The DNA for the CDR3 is TGTGCCAGCAGCGGGGCCCATGGAAATACGCAGTATTTT. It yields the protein CASSGAHGNTQYF.

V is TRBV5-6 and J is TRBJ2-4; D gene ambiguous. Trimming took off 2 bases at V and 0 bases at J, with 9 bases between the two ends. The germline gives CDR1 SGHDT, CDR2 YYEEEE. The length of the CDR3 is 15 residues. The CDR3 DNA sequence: TGTGCCAGCAGCTTACAGATTTTAGCCAAAAACATTCAGTACTTC. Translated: CASSLQILAKNIQYF.

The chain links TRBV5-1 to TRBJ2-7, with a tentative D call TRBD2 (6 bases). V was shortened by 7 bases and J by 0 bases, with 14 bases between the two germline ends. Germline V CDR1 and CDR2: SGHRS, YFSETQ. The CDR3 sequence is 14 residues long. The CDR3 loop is CASRRDIHSYEQYF. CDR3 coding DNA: TGCGCCAGCCGGAGGGATATCCACTCCTACGAGCAGTACTTC.

The CDR3, as DNA: TGCAGCGGGACAGTTCGGAACACTGAAGCTTTCTTT. It translates to CSGTVRNTEAFF. The chain employs TRBV29-1 and TRBJ1-1, with D maybe TRBD1 (6 bases). The CDR3 consists of 12 residues. With 7 bases removed from V and 1 base from J, the gap between germline ends came to 10 bases. CDR1 is SQVTM and CDR2 is ANQGSEA in the germline V gene.

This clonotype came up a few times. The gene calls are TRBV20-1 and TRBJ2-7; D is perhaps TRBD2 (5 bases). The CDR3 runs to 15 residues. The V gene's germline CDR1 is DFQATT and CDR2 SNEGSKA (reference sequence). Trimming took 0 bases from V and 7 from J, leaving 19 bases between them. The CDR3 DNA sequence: TGCAGTGCTAGAGATCCACACACAACGACGGGAGAGCAGTACTTC. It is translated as CSARDPHTTTGEQYF.

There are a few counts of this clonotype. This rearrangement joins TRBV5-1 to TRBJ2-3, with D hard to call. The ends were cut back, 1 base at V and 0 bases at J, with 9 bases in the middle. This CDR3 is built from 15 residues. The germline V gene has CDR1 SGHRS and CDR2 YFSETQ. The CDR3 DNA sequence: TGCGCCAGCAGCTTGAAGGGTCCCAGCACAGATACGCAGTATTTT. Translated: CASSLKGPSTDTQYF. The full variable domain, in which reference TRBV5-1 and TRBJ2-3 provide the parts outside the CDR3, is KAGVTQTPRYLIKTRGQQVTLSCSPISGHRSVSWYQQTPGQGLQFLFEYFSETQRNKGNFPGRFSGRQFSNSRSEMNVSTLELGDSALYLCASSLKGPSTDTQYFGPGTRLTVL.

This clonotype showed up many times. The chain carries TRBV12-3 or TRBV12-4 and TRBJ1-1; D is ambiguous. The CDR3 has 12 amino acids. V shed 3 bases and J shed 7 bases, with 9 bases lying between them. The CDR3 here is CASSFSGFEAFF. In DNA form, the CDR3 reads TGTGCCAGCAGTTTTAGTGGATTTGAAGCTTTCTTT.

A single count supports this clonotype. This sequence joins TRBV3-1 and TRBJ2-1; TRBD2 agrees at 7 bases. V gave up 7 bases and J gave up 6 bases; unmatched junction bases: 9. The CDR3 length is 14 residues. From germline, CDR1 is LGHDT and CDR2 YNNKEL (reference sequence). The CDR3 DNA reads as TGTGCCAGCATTTCGGGGGGAGTGCGCAATGAGCAGTTCTTC. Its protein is CASISGGVRNEQFF.

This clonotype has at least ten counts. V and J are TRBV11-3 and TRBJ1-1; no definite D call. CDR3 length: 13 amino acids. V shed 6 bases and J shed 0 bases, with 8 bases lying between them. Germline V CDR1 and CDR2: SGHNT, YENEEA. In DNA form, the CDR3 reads TGTGCCAGCAGTTTTAGTCTGAACACTGAAGCTTTCTTT. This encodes CASSFSLNTEAFF.

The CDR3 DNA reads TGCAGCGTTACCACAGGGGCCGGAGACGAAGCTTTCTTT. Protein product: CSVTTGAGDEAFF. The J gene is TRBJ1-1, the V gene TRBV29-1; 7 nucleotides align to TRBD1. V was clipped by 5 bases and J by 8 bases; unmatched bases: 11. Per the germline V gene, CDR1 is SQVTM and CDR2 is ANQGSEA. The CDR3 contains 13 residues.

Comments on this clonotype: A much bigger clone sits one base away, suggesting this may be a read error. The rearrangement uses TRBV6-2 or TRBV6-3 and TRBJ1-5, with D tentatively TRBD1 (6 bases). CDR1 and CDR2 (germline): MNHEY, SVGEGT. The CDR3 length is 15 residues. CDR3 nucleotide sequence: TGTGCCAGCAGTTACCTTGGGGGGCACAATCGGCCCCAGCATTTT. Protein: CASSYLGGHNRPQHF.

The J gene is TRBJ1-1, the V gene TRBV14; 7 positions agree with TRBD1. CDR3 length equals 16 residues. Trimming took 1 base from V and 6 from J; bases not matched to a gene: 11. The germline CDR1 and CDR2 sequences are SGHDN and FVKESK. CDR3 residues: CASSQVLTGRRAEAFF. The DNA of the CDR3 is TGTGCCAGCAGCCAAGTTTTGACAGGGCGGAGGGCTGAAGCTTTCTTT. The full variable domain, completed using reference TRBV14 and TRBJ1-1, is EAGVTQFPSHSVIEKGQTVTLRCDPISGHDNLYWYRRVMGKEIKFLLHFVKESKQDESGMPNNRFLAERTGGTYSTLKVQPAELEDSGVYFCASSQVLTGRRAEAFFGQGTRLTVV.

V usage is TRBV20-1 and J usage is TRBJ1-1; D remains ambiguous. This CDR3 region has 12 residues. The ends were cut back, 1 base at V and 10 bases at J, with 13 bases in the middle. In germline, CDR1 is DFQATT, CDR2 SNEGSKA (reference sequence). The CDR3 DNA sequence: TGCAGTGCTAGAGTCCCACGGGTGGGAGCTTTCTTT. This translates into CSARVPRVGAFF.

CDR3 DNA: TGTGCCAGCACCCAACGGATGCAGAACACTGAAGCTTTCTTT. Amino acids: CASTQRMQNTEAFF. This chain uses TRBV28 with TRBJ1-1; D gene uncertain. This CDR3 region has 14 residues. Trimming pared 7 bases from V and 1 base from J, leaving 13 bases between. The germline gives CDR1 MDHEN, CDR2 SYDVKM. Filled out from reference TRBV28 and TRBJ1-1, the complete variable domain reads DVKVTQSSRYLVKRTGEKVFLECVQDMDHENMFWYRQDPGLGLRLIYFSYDVKMKEKGDIPEGYSVSREKKERFSLILESASTNQTSMYLCASTQRMQNTEAFFGQGTRLTVV.

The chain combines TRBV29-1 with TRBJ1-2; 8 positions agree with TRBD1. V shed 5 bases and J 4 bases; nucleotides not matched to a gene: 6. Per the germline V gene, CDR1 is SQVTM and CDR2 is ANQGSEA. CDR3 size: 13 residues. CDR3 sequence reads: CSVRRTGLYGYTF. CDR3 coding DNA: TGCAGCGTTAGGCGGACAGGGCTCTATGGCTACACCTTC.